The rows below give T cell receptor beta chains drawn from one sample of a study of T cell changes during pregnancy in multiple sclerosis. This table comes from immunoSEQ multiplex PCR, and its TCRdb copy is limited to in-frame clones, with some not included. Among tens of thousands of clones listed, 90% were seen once. The material was peripheral blood, obtained in the third trimester of pregnancy. Receptor source: a female donor with multiple sclerosis, enrolled in a pregnancy study. Both conserved end residues are part of each CDR3. Each record gives: clone size, D gene, V gene, J gene, CDR3 protein, CDR3 DNA. A D gene is named only where the DNA matches it firmly. The size entry is marked missing in some rows and otherwise reads once, few, many or a size class.

clone_size: .
d_call: .
v_call: TRBV28
j_call: TRBJ1-5
cdr3_aa: CASRGFLGSNQPQHF
cdr3_nt: TGTGCCAGCCGGGGGTTTTTGGGGAGCAATCAGCCCCAGCATTTT

clone_size: .
d_call: .
v_call: TRBV28
j_call: TRBJ2-7
cdr3_aa: CASSFGQGKNEQYF
cdr3_nt: TGTGCCAGCAGTTTCGGGCAGGGGAAGAACGAGCAGTACTTC

clone_size: .
d_call: TRBD1
v_call: TRBV20-1
j_call: TRBJ2-7
cdr3_aa: CSAYDRGWQYF
cdr3_nt: TGCAGTGCTTATGACAGGGGTTGGCAGTACTTC

clone_size: .
d_call: TRBD2
v_call: TRBV4-3
j_call: TRBJ2-3
cdr3_aa: CASSQDLAGQTAGTQYF
cdr3_nt: TGCGCCAGCAGCCAAGACCTAGCGGGGCAGACAGCAGGTACGCAGTATTTT

clone_size: .
d_call: .
v_call: TRBV4-3
j_call: TRBJ2-6
cdr3_aa: CASSQEGASGANVLTF
cdr3_nt: TGCGCCAGCAGCCAAGAAGGGGCGTCAGGGGCCAACGTCCTGACTTTC

clone_size: .
d_call: .
v_call: TRBV6-6
j_call: TRBJ2-7
cdr3_aa: CASSYSRGRGTYEQYF
cdr3_nt: TGTGCCAGCAGTTACTCGAGGGGGAGGGGGACCTACGAGCAGTACTTC

clone_size: .
d_call: .
v_call: TRBV21-1
j_call: TRBJ2-1
cdr3_aa: CASTPINPNRGNEQFF
cdr3_nt: TGTGCCAGCACTCCGATTAACCCTAACCGGGGAAATGAGCAGTTCTTC

clone_size: .
d_call: .
v_call: TRBV30
j_call: TRBJ2-1
cdr3_aa: CAWSAGSTYNEQFF
cdr3_nt: TGTGCCTGGAGCGCCGGGTCCACCTACAATGAGCAGTTCTTC

clone_size: .
d_call: TRBD1
v_call: TRBV7-3
j_call: TRBJ1-2
cdr3_aa: CASSLTQAQGDDYTF
cdr3_nt: TGTGCCAGCAGCTTAACGCAGGCACAGGGGGATGACTACACCTTC

clone_size: .
d_call: .
v_call: TRBV19
j_call: TRBJ2-2
cdr3_aa: CASSIVYLTGVTTGELFF
cdr3_nt: TGTGCCAGTAGTATAGTCTACCTTACGGGGGTAACCACCGGGGAGCTGTTTTTT

clone_size: .
d_call: .
v_call: TRBV7-6
j_call: TRBJ2-5
cdr3_aa: CASTQGAYQETQYF
cdr3_nt: TGTGCCAGCACCCAAGGGGCGTACCAAGAGACCCAGTACTTC

clone_size: .
d_call: TRBD1
v_call: TRBV5-1
j_call: TRBJ1-2
cdr3_aa: CASSLGTGGHGYTF
cdr3_nt: TGCGCCAGCAGCTTGGGGACAGGGGGGCATGGCTACACCTTC

clone_size: .
d_call: TRBD1
v_call: TRBV19
j_call: TRBJ1-2
cdr3_aa: CASSMGPDRDHYGYTF
cdr3_nt: TGTGCCAGTAGTATGGGTCCGGACAGGGATCACTATGGCTACACCTTC

clone_size: .
d_call: .
v_call: TRBV5-1
j_call: TRBJ1-5
cdr3_aa: CASSLEGRGHQPQHF
cdr3_nt: TGCGCCAGCAGCTTGGAAGGGAGGGGCCATCAGCCCCAGCATTTT

clone_size: once
d_call: .
v_call: TRBV27
j_call: TRBJ1-5
cdr3_aa: CASSTGNSNQPQHF
cdr3_nt: TGTGCCAGCAGTACAGGGAATTCCAATCAGCCCCAGCATTTT

clone_size: .
d_call: TRBD1
v_call: TRBV9
j_call: TRBJ2-3
cdr3_aa: CASSDWGTGGSDTQYF
cdr3_nt: TGTGCCAGCAGCGACTGGGGGACAGGGGGTTCAGATACGCAGTATTTT

clone_size: .
d_call: TRBD1
v_call: TRBV19
j_call: TRBJ2-2
cdr3_aa: CASTPQGQLGGELFF
cdr3_nt: TGTGCCAGTACCCCACAGGGACAGTTAGGCGGGGAGCTGTTTTTT

clone_size: .
d_call: .
v_call: TRBV6-5
j_call: TRBJ1-5
cdr3_aa: CASSYGQGRQPQHF
cdr3_nt: TGTGCCAGCAGTTACGGGCAGGGTAGGCAGCCCCAGCATTTT

clone_size: .
d_call: .
v_call: TRBV7-6
j_call: TRBJ1-4
cdr3_aa: CASSLSTVANEKLFF
cdr3_nt: TGTGCCAGCAGCTTATCGACAGTTGCTAATGAAAAACTGTTTTTT

clone_size: .
d_call: .
v_call: TRBV20-1
j_call: TRBJ2-7
cdr3_aa: CSARGVEEQYF
cdr3_nt: TGCAGTGCTAGAGGGGTGGAGGAGCAGTACTTC

clone_size: once
d_call: .
v_call: TRBV5-1
j_call: TRBJ1-1
cdr3_aa: CASSLWGVGQVMNTEAFF
cdr3_nt: TGCGCCAGCAGCTTGTGGGGAGTGGGACAAGTCATGAACACTGAAGCTTTCTTT

clone_size: .
d_call: .
v_call: TRBV5-1
j_call: TRBJ1-1
cdr3_aa: CASSLVLAVPNTEAFF
cdr3_nt: TGCGCCAGCAGCTTGGTCTTGGCAGTACCGAACACTGAAGCTTTCTTT

clone_size: .
d_call: .
v_call: TRBV29-1
j_call: TRBJ1-1
cdr3_aa: CSAGGGGTSAEAFF
cdr3_nt: TGCAGCGCCGGAGGGGGAGGGACAAGTGCTGAAGCTTTCTTT

clone_size: once
d_call: .
v_call: TRBV7-9
j_call: TRBJ1-5
cdr3_aa: CASMGAANQPQHF
cdr3_nt: TGTGCCAGCATGGGGGCGGCCAATCAGCCCCAGCATTTT

clone_size: .
d_call: .
v_call: TRBV2
j_call: TRBJ2-7
cdr3_aa: CASSEPSSYEQYF
cdr3_nt: TGTGCCAGCAGTGAACCCAGCTCCTACGAGCAGTACTTC

clone_size: .
d_call: TRBD1
v_call: TRBV2
j_call: TRBJ2-6
cdr3_aa: CASSDGQGALFGANVLTF
cdr3_nt: TGTGCCAGCAGTGATGGACAGGGGGCTTTATTTGGGGCCAACGTCCTGACTTTC

clone_size: .
d_call: TRBD1
v_call: TRBV19
j_call: TRBJ1-2
cdr3_aa: CASSTGQGSSYGYTF
cdr3_nt: TGTGCCAGTAGTACGGGACAGGGATCCAGCTATGGCTACACCTTC

clone_size: .
d_call: .
v_call: TRBV2
j_call: TRBJ1-1
cdr3_aa: CASSERGGTEAFF
cdr3_nt: TGTGCCAGCAGTGAAAGGGGGGGCACTGAAGCTTTCTTT

clone_size: .
d_call: TRBD2
v_call: TRBV13
j_call: TRBJ2-1
cdr3_aa: CASSFSGLAGFNEQFF
cdr3_nt: TGTGCCAGCAGCTTTTCGGGGCTAGCGGGCTTCAATGAGCAGTTCTTC

clone_size: .
d_call: TRBD1
v_call: TRBV6-1
j_call: TRBJ1-2
cdr3_aa: CAYLPQGAGNYGYTF
cdr3_nt: TGTGCCTACCTCCCCCAGGGGGCGGGTAACTATGGCTACACCTTC

clone_size: .
d_call: TRBD1
v_call: TRBV5-1
j_call: TRBJ1-5
cdr3_aa: CASSFGTENQPQHF
cdr3_nt: TGCGCCAGCAGCTTCGGGACAGAGAATCAGCCCCAGCATTTT

clone_size: .
d_call: .
v_call: TRBV27
j_call: TRBJ1-3
cdr3_aa: CASSPTGSSGNTIYF
cdr3_nt: TGTGCCAGCAGTCCCACAGGAAGCTCTGGAAACACCATATATTTT

clone_size: .
d_call: TRBD1
v_call: TRBV14
j_call: TRBJ2-3
cdr3_aa: CASSQDVDRHTDTQYF
cdr3_nt: TGTGCCAGCAGCCAAGATGTGGACAGGCACACAGATACGCAGTATTTT

clone_size: .
d_call: .
v_call: TRBV5-1
j_call: TRBJ2-7
cdr3_aa: CASGRQSSGYEQYF
cdr3_nt: TGCGCCAGCGGACGACAGTCATCGGGCTACGAGCAGTACTTC

clone_size: .
d_call: .
v_call: TRBV5-1
j_call: TRBJ2-1
cdr3_aa: CASSSSEGNEQFF
cdr3_nt: TGCGCCAGCAGCTCATCGGAGGGCAATGAGCAGTTCTTC

clone_size: .
d_call: .
v_call: TRBV7-9
j_call: TRBJ2-7
cdr3_aa: CASSFGRGSSYEQYF
cdr3_nt: TGTGCCAGCAGCTTCGGTCGGGGGTCCTCCTACGAGCAGTACTTC

clone_size: .
d_call: .
v_call: TRBV7-2
j_call: TRBJ1-2
cdr3_aa: CASSFDGSGYTF
cdr3_nt: TGTGCCAGCAGCTTTGACGGGAGCGGCTACACCTTC

clone_size: .
d_call: .
v_call: TRBV6-5
j_call: TRBJ1-1
cdr3_aa: CASSYRQGGTEAFF
cdr3_nt: TGTGCCAGCAGTTATAGGCAAGGAGGCACTGAAGCTTTCTTT

clone_size: .
d_call: TRBD1
v_call: TRBV27
j_call: TRBJ2-1
cdr3_aa: CASSLGQPIYNEQFF
cdr3_nt: TGTGCCAGCAGTTTGGGACAGCCTATCTACAATGAGCAGTTCTTC

clone_size: .
d_call: .
v_call: TRBV19
j_call: TRBJ1-4
cdr3_aa: CASSTFGANEKLFF
cdr3_nt: TGTGCCAGTAGTACCTTTGGGGCGAACGAAAAACTGTTTTTT

clone_size: .
d_call: .
v_call: TRBV7-9
j_call: TRBJ2-7
cdr3_aa: CASSLALVQGKGYEQYF
cdr3_nt: TGTGCCAGCAGCTTAGCCTTAGTCCAGGGGAAGGGGTACGAGCAGTACTTC

clone_size: .
d_call: TRBD1
v_call: TRBV6-1
j_call: TRBJ1-5
cdr3_aa: CASLPGQGVNQPQHF
cdr3_nt: TGTGCCAGCCTCCCGGGACAGGGGGTCAATCAGCCCCAGCATTTT

clone_size: .
d_call: .
v_call: TRBV18
j_call: TRBJ1-2
cdr3_aa: CASSTTDYYGYTF
cdr3_nt: TGTGCCAGCTCAACGACGGACTACTATGGCTACACCTTC

clone_size: .
d_call: TRBD2
v_call: TRBV4-1
j_call: TRBJ2-1
cdr3_aa: CASSQITSGGAKDNEQFF
cdr3_nt: TGCGCCAGCAGCCAAATAACTAGCGGGGGGGCCAAGGACAATGAGCAGTTCTTC

clone_size: .
d_call: .
v_call: TRBV5-6
j_call: TRBJ2-5
cdr3_aa: CASRLQETQYF
cdr3_nt: TGTGCCAGCCGCCTACAAGAGACCCAGTACTTC

clone_size: few
d_call: .
v_call: TRBV6-1
j_call: TRBJ1-1
cdr3_aa: CATRQELDTEAFF
cdr3_nt: TGTGCCACTCGACAGGAGTTAGACACTGAAGCTTTCTTT

clone_size: .
d_call: .
v_call: TRBV27
j_call: TRBJ1-5
cdr3_aa: CASSLKGVQQPQHF
cdr3_nt: TGTGCCAGCAGTCTGAAGGGGGTCCAACAGCCCCAGCATTTT

clone_size: once
d_call: TRBD2
v_call: TRBV7-9
j_call: TRBJ2-1
cdr3_aa: CASSLGGGTSLFF
cdr3_nt: TGTGCCAGCAGCTTAGGGGGCGGGACTAGTCTGTTCTTC

clone_size: .
d_call: .
v_call: TRBV6-6
j_call: TRBJ1-1
cdr3_aa: CASSYSIGGDDTEAFF
cdr3_nt: TGTGCCAGCAGTTACTCGATTGGAGGGGATGACACTGAAGCTTTCTTT

clone_size: .
d_call: .
v_call: TRBV27
j_call: TRBJ2-1
cdr3_aa: CASLLTPGVRDNEQFF
cdr3_nt: TGTGCCAGCTTACTTACGCCAGGGGTTCGGGACAATGAGCAGTTCTTC

clone_size: .
d_call: .
v_call: TRBV2
j_call: TRBJ2-7
cdr3_aa: CASSGQLIGSYEQYF
cdr3_nt: TGTGCCAGCAGCGGACAGCTAATTGGCTCCTACGAGCAGTACTTC

clone_size: .
d_call: .
v_call: TRBV25-1
j_call: TRBJ2-1
cdr3_aa: CASSESPGATRHNEQFF
cdr3_nt: TGTGCCAGCAGTGAATCCCCTGGGGCAACTCGGCACAATGAGCAGTTCTTC

clone_size: .
d_call: .
v_call: TRBV7-2
j_call: TRBJ2-7
cdr3_aa: CASSLAGTGGNSYEQYF
cdr3_nt: TGTGCCAGCAGCTTAGCGGGAACCGGGGGAAACTCCTACGAGCAGTACTTC

clone_size: .
d_call: .
v_call: TRBV6-1
j_call: TRBJ1-2
cdr3_aa: CASSEALLGQIYGYTF
cdr3_nt: TGTGCCAGCAGTGAAGCGCTTTTGGGGCAGATCTATGGCTACACCTTC

clone_size: once
d_call: .
v_call: TRBV6-1
j_call: TRBJ2-7
cdr3_aa: CASSGTMKSYEQYF
cdr3_nt: TGTGCCAGCAGTGGAACTATGAAGTCCTACGAGCAGTACTTC

clone_size: .
d_call: .
v_call: TRBV5-1
j_call: TRBJ2-4
cdr3_aa: CASSFTGTSKNIQYF
cdr3_nt: TGCGCCAGCAGCTTTACGGGTACTTCCAAAAACATTCAGTACTTC

clone_size: .
d_call: TRBD1
v_call: TRBV6-6
j_call: TRBJ1-1
cdr3_aa: CASSYSGTGEDTEAFF
cdr3_nt: TGTGCCAGCAGTTACTCCGGGACAGGGGAGGACACTGAAGCTTTCTTT

clone_size: .
d_call: TRBD1
v_call: TRBV7-2
j_call: TRBJ2-5
cdr3_aa: CASSRTLDRVRQTQYF
cdr3_nt: TGTGCCAGCAGCAGAACCTTGGACAGGGTTAGGCAGACCCAGTACTTC

clone_size: .
d_call: .
v_call: TRBV18
j_call: TRBJ2-3
cdr3_aa: CASSPMREQYF
cdr3_nt: TGTGCCAGCTCACCAATGAGGGAACAGTATTTT

clone_size: .
d_call: .
v_call: TRBV5-4
j_call: TRBJ2-5
cdr3_aa: CASSFVGPQETQYF
cdr3_nt: TGTGCCAGCAGCTTCGTGGGGCCACAAGAGACCCAGTACTTC